The next 24 T cell receptor beta chains were all read from a single sample in a study of cytomegalovirus exposure and HLA in healthy donors. PCR used 60 Vbeta primers and 13 Jbeta primers. TCRdb's copy holds only in-frame clones and misses some; the assay was immunoSEQ multiplex PCR. Found here are around 300,000 clones, around 90% of them singletons; the top ten hold less than 2.5%. The sequenced sample consisted of PBMCs. The receptors stem from a young woman in good health and CMV-seronegative.

The chain carries TRBV19 and TRBJ1-2; perhaps TRBD1 as D (6 bases). Trimming pared 9 bases from V and 1 base from J, leaving 18 bases between. In germline, CDR1 is LNHDA, CDR2 SQIVND (reference sequence). CDR3 length: 15 amino acids. This chain's CDR3 is CASGSWDTLNYGYTF. The CDR3 nucleotides are TGTGCCAGCGGATCTTGGGACACTCTTAACTATGGCTACACCTTC.

The rearrangement joins TRBV6-5 to TRBJ2-3; 8 bases align to TRBD1. With 5 bases clipped from V and 6 bases from J, the junction kept 4 bases outside the gene matches. The CDR3 is 13 residues long. CDR1 and CDR2 (germline): MNHEY, SVGAGI. The CDR3 sequence is CASSRQGTDTQYF. Here the CDR3 DNA reads TGTGCCAGCAGTCGACAGGGGACCGATACGCAGTATTTT.

This chain connects TRBV27 to TRBJ1-1, with no clear D. This CDR3 contains 12 residues. Trimming took 2 bases from V and 6 from J, leaving 7 bases between them. CDR1 and CDR2 from the germline V gene are MNHEY and SMNVEV (reference sequence). Here the CDR3 reads CASSLMGSEAFF. In nucleotides, the CDR3 is TGTGCCAGCAGTTTAATGGGCTCTGAAGCTTTCTTT.

This clone has more than one count but fewer than ten. The chain employs TRBV2 and TRBJ1-1, with D maybe TRBD1 (5 bases). Trimming cost V 6 bases and J 2 bases, with 10 bases left between them. The germline CDR1 and CDR2 sequences are SNHLY and FYNNEI. The CDR3 extends over 13 amino acids. As DNA, the CDR3 is TGTGCCAGCAGCTCCGGGACTAACACTGAAGCTTTCTTT. Its protein is CASSSGTNTEAFF.

The chain uses TRBV2 and TRBJ2-1; weak D call: TRBD2 (5 bases). V was clipped by 6 bases and J by 5 bases, with 14 bases between them. The CDR3 is 14 residues long. Germline lookup yields CDR1 SNHLY and CDR2 FYNNEI. CDR3 amino acids: CASSKRLPNNEQFF. CDR3 nucleotides: TGTGCCAGCAGCAAGCGGCTACCCAACAATGAGCAGTTCTTC.

A few counts support this clone. The rearrangement links TRBV5-4 to TRBJ1-6; 8 nucleotides match TRBD1. This CDR3 is built from 13 residues. V was clipped by 3 bases and J by 14 bases; unmatched bases: 7. Germline-derived CDR1 and CDR2 are SGHNT and YYREEE (reference sequence). In DNA, the CDR3 is TGTGCCAGCAGCTCTTACGACAGGGGCTCCCTCCACTTT. Translating it yields CASSSYDRGSLHF.

The gene calls are TRBV27 and TRBJ1-5, with TRBD1 identical over 8 bases. This CDR3 spans 15 amino acids. J lost 6 bases, V lost 5 bases, and 9 bases had no gene match. Germline lookup yields CDR1 MNHEY and CDR2 SMNVEV (reference sequence). The CDR3 reads CASSHRQGISQPQHF. The CDR3 coding sequence is TGTGCCAGCAGTCACCGACAGGGGATCAGTCAGCCCCAGCATTTT.

J is TRBJ2-2 and V is TRBV30, with TRBD2 identical over 8 bases. In germline, CDR1 is GTSNPN, CDR2 SVGIG (reference sequence). This CDR3 is 14 amino acids long. With V trimmed by 5 bases and J by 1 base, 3 bases remained unmatched. The DNA for the CDR3 is TGTGCCTGGGTAGCGGGGAAGAACACCGGGGAGCTGTTTTTT. Its protein product is CAWVAGKNTGELFF. Based on the CDR3 plus reference TRBV30 and TRBJ2-2, the full variable domain is SQTIHQWPATLVQPVGSPLSLECTVEGTSNPNLYWYRQAAGRGLQLLFYSVGIGQISSEVPQNLSASRPQDRQFILSSKKLLLSDSGFYLCAWVAGKNTGELFFGEGSRLTVL.

The rearrangement links TRBV6-4 to TRBJ1-4; 7 bases agree with TRBD1. This CDR3 contains 13 residues. Germline CDR1 MRHNA, CDR2 SNTAGT. V shed 6 bases and J 8 bases; nucleotides not matched to a gene: 6. The CDR3 DNA reads TGTGCCAGCAGCCGGGACAGAGGCGAAAAACTGTTTTTT. Translated, it gives CASSRDRGEKLFF.

The chain couples TRBV10-3 to TRBJ1-1; 7 bases are a match to TRBD1. The V segment lost 8 bases and the J segment 2 bases; nucleotides outside the gene matches: 8. Germline CDR1 is ENHRY and CDR2 is SYGVKD. The length of the CDR3 is 14 residues. This chain's CDR3 is CAIALRGDNTEAFF. CDR3 nucleotides: TGTGCCATCGCCCTCAGGGGGGACAACACTGAAGCTTTCTTT.

The chain uses TRBV5-6 and TRBJ2-3; the D gene is possibly TRBD1 (6 bases). Germline CDR1 reads SGHDT; CDR2 reads YYEEEE. The CDR3 has 16 residues. The V and J ends lost 4 bases and 5 bases respectively, with 20 bases between them. CDR3 in amino acids: CASSPETILGGDTQYF. The DNA for the CDR3 is TGTGCCAGCAGCCCGGAGACTATTCTAGGGGGAGATACGCAGTATTTT.

V gene TRBV2 combines with J gene TRBJ1-1; D perhaps matches TRBD1 (5 bases). V was pared by 10 bases and J by 0 bases, with 12 bases between. There are 13 residues in the CDR3. Germline CDR1 reads SNHLY; CDR2 reads FYNNEI. CDR3 sequence: CAITQDLNTEAFF. The DNA for the CDR3 is TGTGCCATTACACAGGACCTGAACACTGAAGCTTTCTTT.

V gene TRBV7-9 combines with J gene TRBJ1-6, with unresolved D. Trimming removed 3 bases from V and 6 bases from J, with 12 bases in between. The CDR3 sequence is 15 residues long. Germline values: CDR1 SEHNR, CDR2 FQNEAQ (reference sequence). CDR3 loop: CASSFEGRGNSPLHF. The CDR3 DNA reads TGTGCCAGCAGCTTTGAAGGCCGCGGTAATTCACCCCTCCACTTT. Filled out from reference TRBV7-9 and TRBJ1-6, the complete variable domain reads DTGVSQNPRHKITKRGQNVTFRCDPISEHNRLYWYRQTLGQGPEFLTYFQNEAQLEKSRLLSDRFSAERPKGSFSTLEIQRTEQGDSAMYLCASSFEGRGNSPLHFGNGTRLTVT.

V gene TRBV6-1 combines with J gene TRBJ1-6, with D hard to call. Germline-derived CDR1 and CDR2 are MNHNS and SASEGT. Trimming took 2 bases from V and 8 from J, leaving 10 bases between them. The length of the CDR3 is 14 residues. The CDR3, as DNA: TGTGCCAGCAGTGAAAGGTCCGAGGATTCACCCCTCCACTTT. It is translated as CASSERSEDSPLHF.

This rearrangement joins TRBV19 to TRBJ1-2; 8 bases map to TRBD1. This CDR3 region has 16 residues. Trimming cost V 3 bases and J 8 bases; bases outside gene matches: 14. Germline V gives CDR1 LNHDA, CDR2 SQIVND (reference sequence). CDR3 DNA sequence: TGTGCCAGTAGTATTCGCCGGGGGCAGGGGGCCGACGGCTACACCTTC. This encodes CASSIRRGQGADGYTF.

The V gene is TRBV6-5, the J gene TRBJ1-4; tentative D call: TRBD1 (6 bases). V lost 4 bases and J lost 5, with 17 bases in between. CDR3 length: 16 residues. Germline CDR1 reads MNHEY; CDR2 reads SVGAGI. CDR3 protein: CASSWPRQAPNEKLFF. Written as DNA, the CDR3 is TGTGCCAGCAGTTGGCCCAGACAGGCCCCGAATGAAAAACTGTTTTTT.

The J gene is TRBJ2-1, the V gene TRBV6-6; 12 positions match TRBD2. After removal of 6 bases from V and 10 bases from J, the junction contained 10 bases not matched to a gene. The CDR3 extends over 15 amino acids. The germline CDR1 and CDR2 sequences are MNHNY and SVGAGI (reference sequence). The CDR3: CASSQGLAGLGEQFF. The CDR3 nucleotides read TGTGCCAGCAGCCAAGGACTAGCGGGGTTGGGGGAGCAGTTCTTC.

The V call is TRBV19, the J call TRBJ2-2; D gene unclear. The ends were cut back, 7 bases at V and 0 bases at J, with 9 bases in the middle. Germline CDR1 LNHDA, CDR2 SQIVND (reference sequence). The CDR3 is 14 amino acids. CDR3 DNA sequence: TGTGCCAGTAAGCGTGACTCGAACACCGGGGAGCTGTTTTTT. It yields the protein CASKRDSNTGELFF.

Concerning this clone itself: A junction end diverges from the germline sequence, so it may reflect a read error. The CDR3 loop is CAASVGQGGEKLFF. DNA of the CDR3: TGTGCCGCCAGCGTGGGACAGGGTGGTGAAAAACTGTTTTTT. The chain uses TRBV15 and TRBJ1-4; 9 bases are shared with TRBD1. From germline, CDR1 is LNHNV and CDR2 YYDKDF (reference sequence). The CDR3 totals 14 residues.

The chain has TRBV4-2 and TRBJ2-7, with D possibly being TRBD2 (6 bases). This CDR3 contains 16 residues. Germline V gives CDR1 LGHNA, CDR2 YNFKEQ. V lost 2 bases and J 1 base, leaving 15 bases between the germline ends. CDR3 loop: CASSQPGLLDSYEQYF. In DNA form, the CDR3 reads TGTGCCAGCAGCCAACCGGGACTCCTAGATTCCTACGAGCAGTACTTC.

The chain recombines TRBV5-4 with TRBJ2-7, with TRBD2 matching 13 bases. Germline V gene lookup returns CDR1 SGHNT and CDR2 YYREEE (reference sequence). This CDR3 has 15 amino acids. With V trimmed by 0 bases and J by 4 bases, 1 base remained unmatched. This CDR3 reads CASSLGLAGGYEQYF. DNA of the CDR3: TGTGCCAGCAGCTTGGGACTAGCGGGGGGTTACGAGCAGTACTTC.

Only a few counts were recorded for this clone. The chain joins TRBV18 to TRBJ1-3; possibly TRBD1 for D (5 bases). V was pared by 0 bases and J by 4 bases, with 10 bases between. CDR1 and CDR2 from the germline V gene are KGHSH and LQKENI. The CDR3 length is 15 residues. The DNA for the CDR3 is TGTGCCAGCTCACCACCCTCAGGGTACGGAAACACCATATATTTT. This gives the protein CASSPPSGYGNTIYF.

This rearrangement joins TRBV30 to TRBJ2-5; TRBD2 might be the D (5 bases). V lost 5 bases, J lost 4 bases, and 11 bases lay in between. The CDR3 covers 12 residues. CDR1 and CDR2 from the germline V gene are GTSNPN and SVGIG (reference sequence). The CDR3 bases are TGTGCCTGGCGAGGGAACCCAGAGACCCAGTACTTC. Residues: CAWRGNPETQYF. The full variable domain, completed using reference TRBV30 and TRBJ2-5, is SQTIHQWPATLVQPVGSPLSLECTVEGTSNPNLYWYRQAAGRGLQLLFYSVGIGQISSEVPQNLSASRPQDRQFILSSKKLLLSDSGFYLCAWRGNPETQYFGPGTRLLVL.

This chain uses TRBV21-1 with TRBJ2-1; TRBD2, as called in the table, went unchecked against the DNA. TRBV21-1 is a pseudogene. CDR3 length equals 16 residues. DNA for the CDR3: TGTGCCAGCAGCAGACCCTCTAGCGGGGGGTACAATGAGCAGTTCTTC. It specifies CASSRPSSGGYNEQFF.